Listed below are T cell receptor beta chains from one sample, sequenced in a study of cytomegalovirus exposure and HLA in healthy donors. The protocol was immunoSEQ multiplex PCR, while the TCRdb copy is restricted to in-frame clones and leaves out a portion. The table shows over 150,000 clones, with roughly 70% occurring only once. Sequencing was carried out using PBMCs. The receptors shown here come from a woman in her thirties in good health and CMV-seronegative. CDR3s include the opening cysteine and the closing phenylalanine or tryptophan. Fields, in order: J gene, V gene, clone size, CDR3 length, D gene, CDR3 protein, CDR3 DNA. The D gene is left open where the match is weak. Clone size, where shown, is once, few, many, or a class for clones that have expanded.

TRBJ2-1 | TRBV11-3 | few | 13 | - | CASSLDLGGEQFF | TGTGCCAGCAGCTTAGATTTAGGGGGTGAGCAGTTCTTC
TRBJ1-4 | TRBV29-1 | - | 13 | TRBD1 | CSARGRANEKLFF | TGCAGCGCGAGGGGGCGAGCTAATGAAAAACTGTTTTTT
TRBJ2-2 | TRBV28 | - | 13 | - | CASSLRVAGGLFF | TGTGCCAGCAGTTTGCGGGTGGCAGGTGGGCTGTTTTTT
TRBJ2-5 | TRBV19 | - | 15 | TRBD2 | CASSASSGAAETQYF | TGTGCCAGTAGTGCCTCTAGCGGAGCGGCAGAGACCCAGTACTTC
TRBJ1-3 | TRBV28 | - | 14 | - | CASVQGTSGNTIYF | TGTGCCAGCGTGCAGGGTACCTCTGGAAACACCATATATTTT
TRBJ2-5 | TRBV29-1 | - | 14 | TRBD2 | CSVEEREEQETQYF | TGCAGCGTAGAGGAGCGGGAGGAACAAGAGACCCAGTACTTC
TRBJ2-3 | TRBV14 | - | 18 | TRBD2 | CASSHTGTSGGAIDTQYF | TGTGCCAGCAGCCATACCGGGACTAGCGGGGGGGCAATCGATACGCAGTATTTT
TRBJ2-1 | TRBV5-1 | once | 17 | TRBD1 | CASSLAESGQGAHEQFF | TGCGCCAGCAGCTTGGCCGAGTCGGGACAGGGGGCCCATGAGCAGTTCTTC
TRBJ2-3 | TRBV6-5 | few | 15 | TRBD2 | CASIPAGASTDTQYF | TGTGCCAGCATACCAGCGGGGGCTTCCACAGATACGCAGTATTTT
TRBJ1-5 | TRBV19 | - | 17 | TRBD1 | CASSLLGQVYSNQPQHF | TGTGCCAGTAGCCTACTTGGACAGGTCTATAGCAATCAGCCCCAGCATTTT
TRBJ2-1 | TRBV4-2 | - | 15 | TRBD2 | CASSPRLAVYNEQFF | TGTGCCAGCAGCCCACGACTAGCGGTCTACAATGAGCAGTTCTTC
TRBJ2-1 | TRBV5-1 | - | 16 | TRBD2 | CASSLEVGGPYNEQFF | TGCGCCAGCAGCTTGGAGGTGGGAGGGCCGTACAATGAGCAGTTCTTC
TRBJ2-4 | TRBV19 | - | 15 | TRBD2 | CASRRTSGLKNIQYF | TGTGCCAGTAGAAGGACTAGCGGGCTCAAAAACATTCAGTACTTC
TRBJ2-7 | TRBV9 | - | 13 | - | CASSVDYAGEQYF | TGTGCCAGCAGCGTAGATTACGCGGGCGAGCAGTACTTC
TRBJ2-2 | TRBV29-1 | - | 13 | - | CSAGTGIPGELFF | TGCAGCGCAGGAACAGGGATCCCCGGGGAGCTGTTTTTT
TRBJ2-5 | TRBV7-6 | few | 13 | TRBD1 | CASSDTGGETQYF | TGTGCCAGCAGCGATACAGGGGGGGAGACCCAGTACTTC
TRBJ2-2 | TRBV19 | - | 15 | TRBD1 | CASSTWTGDTGELFF | TGTGCCAGTAGTACGTGGACAGGGGACACCGGGGAGCTGTTTTTT
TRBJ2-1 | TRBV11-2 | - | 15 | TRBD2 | CASSPRAGGYNEQFF | TGTGCCAGCAGCCCGAGGGCGGGGGGTTACAATGAGCAGTTCTTC
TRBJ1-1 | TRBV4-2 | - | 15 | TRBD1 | CASSRPGQKNTEAFF | TGTGCCAGCAGCCGCCCGGGACAGAAGAACACTGAAGCTTTCTTT
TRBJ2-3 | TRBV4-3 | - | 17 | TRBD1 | CASSQLQNRGWADTQYF | TGCGCCAGCAGCCAACTACAAAACAGGGGGTGGGCAGATACGCAGTATTTT
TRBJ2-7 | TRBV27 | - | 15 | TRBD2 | CASSPRASGLYEQYF | TGTGCCAGCAGCCCCCGGGCTAGCGGGCTCTACGAGCAGTACTTC
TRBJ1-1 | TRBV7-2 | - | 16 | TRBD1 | CASSLGSGTVGTEAFF | TGTGCCAGCAGCTTAGGGTCCGGGACAGTGGGGACTGAAGCTTTCTTT
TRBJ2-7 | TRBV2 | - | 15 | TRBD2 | CASSDGVAGNYEQYF | TGTGCCAGCAGTGATGGGGTAGCGGGAAACTACGAGCAGTACTTC
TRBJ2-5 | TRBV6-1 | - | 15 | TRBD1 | CASSERDRGPETQYF | TGTGCCAGCAGTGAAAGAGACAGGGGGCCGGAGACCCAGTACTTC
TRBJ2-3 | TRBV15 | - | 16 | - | CATSRDTGGGTDTQYF | TGTGCCACCAGCAGAGATACAGGGGGGGGCACAGATACGCAGTATTTT
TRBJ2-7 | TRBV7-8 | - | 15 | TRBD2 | CASSRVRTSSYEQYF | TGTGCCAGCAGCCGGGTCAGGACTAGCTCCTACGAGCAGTACTTC
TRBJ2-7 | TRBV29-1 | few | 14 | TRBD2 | CSVERREKPCEQYF | TGCAGCGTTGAACGGCGGGAGAAACCTTGCGAGCAGTACTTC
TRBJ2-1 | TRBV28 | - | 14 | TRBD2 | CASSLGGRNNEQFF | TGTGCCAGCAGTTTAGGCGGGAGAAACAATGAGCAGTTCTTC
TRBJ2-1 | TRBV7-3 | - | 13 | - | CASSPISGNEQFF | TGTGCCAGCAGCCCTATATCGGGGAATGAGCAGTTCTTC
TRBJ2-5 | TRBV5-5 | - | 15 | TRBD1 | CASSPPDRGQETQYF | TGTGCCAGCAGCCCCCCAGACAGGGGGCAAGAGACCCAGTACTTC
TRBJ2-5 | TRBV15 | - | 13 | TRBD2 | CATSREGAGGKYF | TGTGCCACCAGCAGAGAGGGAGCGGGAGGGAAGTACTTC
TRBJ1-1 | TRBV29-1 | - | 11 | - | CSVATNTEAFF | TGCAGCGTAGCCACGAACACTGAAGCTTTCTTT
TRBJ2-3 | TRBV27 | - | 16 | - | CASSPSRVPSTDTQYF | TGTGCCAGCAGTCCCTCCCGGGTTCCTAGCACAGATACGCAGTATTTT
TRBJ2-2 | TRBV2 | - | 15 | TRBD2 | CASSLGLATTGELFF | TGTGCCAGCAGTTTGGGACTAGCAACAACCGGGGAGCTGTTTTTT
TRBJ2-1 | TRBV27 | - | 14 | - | CASSRGFSYNEQFF | TGTGCCAGCAGTCGGGGGTTCTCCTACAATGAGCAGTTCTTC
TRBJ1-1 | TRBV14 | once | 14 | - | CASSQLQENTEAFF | TGTGCCAGCAGCCAGTTACAGGAGAACACTGAAGCTTTCTTT
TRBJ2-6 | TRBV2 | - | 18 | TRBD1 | CASSEGTGKTSGANVLTF | TGTGCCAGCAGTGAGGGGACAGGGAAAACTTCTGGGGCCAACGTCCTGACTTTC
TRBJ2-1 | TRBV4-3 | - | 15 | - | CASSQESQGPNEQFF | TGCGCCAGCAGCCAAGAAAGCCAGGGGCCCAATGAGCAGTTCTTC
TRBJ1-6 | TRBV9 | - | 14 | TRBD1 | CASSGGQGNSPLHF | TGTGCCAGCAGCGGTGGACAGGGAAATTCACCCCTCCACTTT
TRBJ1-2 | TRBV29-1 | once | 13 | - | CSVTGTSNYGYTF | TGCAGCGTTACCGGGACATCTAACTATGGCTACACCTTC
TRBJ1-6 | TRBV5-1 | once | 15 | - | CASSGGEADNSPLHF | TGCGCCAGCAGCGGTGGCGAGGCGGATAATTCACCCCTCCACTTT
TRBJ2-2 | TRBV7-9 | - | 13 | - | CASSVRDTGELFF | TGTGCCAGCAGCGTCCGGGACACCGGGGAGCTGTTTTTT
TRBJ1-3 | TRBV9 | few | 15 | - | CASSALSGSGNTIYF | TGTGCCAGCAGCGCCCTTTCGGGATCTGGAAACACCATATATTTT
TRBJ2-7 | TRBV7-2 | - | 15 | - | CASSSGPKRAYEQYF | TGTGCCAGCAGCTCAGGCCCCAAGCGGGCCTACGAGCAGTACTTC
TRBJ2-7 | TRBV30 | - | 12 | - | CAWSVIAYEQYF | TGTGCCTGGAGTGTAATCGCCTACGAGCAGTACTTC
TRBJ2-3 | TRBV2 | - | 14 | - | CASRDGQNTDTQYF | TGTGCCAGCAGAGATGGACAGAACACAGATACGCAGTATTTT
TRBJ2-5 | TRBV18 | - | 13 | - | CASSPSLPETQYF | TGTGCCAGCTCACCCTCCCTCCCAGAGACCCAGTACTTC
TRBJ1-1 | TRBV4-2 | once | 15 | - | CASSQEGGPNTEAFF | TGTGCCAGCAGCCAAGAGGGGGGTCCGAACACTGAAGCTTTCTTT